The entry that follows covers one T cell receptor (beta chain) sequence. This sample is drawn from a study of blood T cell repertoires in COVID-19. Trimming cost V 5 bases and J 2 bases; bases outside gene matches: 6. CDR1 is MNHEY, CDR2 SMNVEV, per germline (reference sequence). The CDR3 has 16 amino acids. Measured with immunoSEQ multiplex PCR; TCRdb has only the in-frame clones, and not every one. Among about 130,000 clones listed, approximately 82% were seen once. The sequenced material came from peripheral blood. This chain joins TRBV27 and TRBJ2-7; TRBD2 matches 13 bases. The sequence was obtained from a man aged 55 to 69 who had recovered from COVID-19. The CDR3 DNA reads TGTGCCAGCAGTCGAACTAGCGGGAGGGCGACCTACGAGCAGTACTTC. This translates into CASSRTSGRATYEQYF.